This TCR beta chain comes out of a study of blood T cells in healthy people across ages. Germline V gene data show CDR1 as MNHEY and CDR2 as SVGAGI. Trimming took 0 bases from V and 7 from J, leaving 13 bases between them. CDR3 length equals 15 residues. Then a second PCR, running about 7 to 11 cycles, was carried out with a sample-barcoded 5' primer and a J-beta primer mix. TCRdb re-called the 5' RACE reads with MiXCR, one entry per CDR3 protein. The sample contains approximately 790,000 distinct CDR3 sequences, approximately 67% of which appear only once. The chain uses TRBV6-5 and TRBJ1-5, with a weak D call TRBD1 (5 bases). The clonotype comes from a man aged 25-40 years in good health. The specimen sequenced was blood. The CDR3 DNA follows: TGTGCCAGCAGTTACTCGAACAGGAGGAACCAGCCCCAGCATTTT. Its protein product is CASSYSNRRNQPQHF.